The rows below give T cell receptor beta chains drawn from one sample of a study of response to subunit inactivated influenza vaccine. TCRdb passed the RT-PCR reads through MiXCR, listing each CDR3 protein once. Among some 520,000 distinct CDR3 sequences listed, more than 15% were seen once. The sample here was CD4+ T cells sorted from PBMCs, taken roughly 24 months after vaccination. These receptors all stem from a man between 50 and 75 years old who received an inactivated influenza vaccine. The CDR3 runs from the conserved cysteine through the conserved F or W. Each record gives: J gene, clone size, D gene, V gene, CDR3 protein, CDR3 DNA. A D gene is named only where the DNA matches it firmly. The listing skips clone size in some rows; elsewhere it reads once, few, many or a size class.

j_gene: TRBJ2-3
abundance: few
d_gene: TRBD1
v_gene: TRBV25-1
CDR3aa: CASSEPQTGGAADTQYF
CDR3nt: TGTGCCAGCAGTGAACCCCAGACAGGGGGCGCCGCAGATACGCAGTATTTT

j_gene: TRBJ1-6
abundance: few
d_gene: .
v_gene: TRBV28
CDR3aa: CASSLIRRESPLHF
CDR3nt: TGTGCCAGCAGTTTAATCAGGAGGGAATCACCCCTCCACTTT

j_gene: TRBJ2-1
abundance: few
d_gene: .
v_gene: TRBV9
CDR3aa: CASSVAGTYNEQFF
CDR3nt: TGTGCCAGCAGCGTAGCGGGGACGTACAATGAGCAGTTCTTC

j_gene: TRBJ2-5
abundance: .
d_gene: .
v_gene: TRBV28
CDR3aa: CASSLGRLETQYF
CDR3nt: TGTGCCAGCAGTTTAGGCCGTCTAGAGACCCAGTACTTC

j_gene: TRBJ2-5
abundance: few
d_gene: .
v_gene: TRBV18
CDR3aa: CASSRGISGETQYF
CDR3nt: TGTGCCAGCTCACGAGGGATTTCGGGGGAGACCCAGTACTTC

j_gene: TRBJ2-1
abundance: few
d_gene: .
v_gene: TRBV27
CDR3aa: CASSTNRGRGVEQFF
CDR3nt: TGTGCCAGCAGTACAAACCGAGGCAGGGGTGTTGAGCAGTTCTTC

j_gene: TRBJ2-3
abundance: .
d_gene: .
v_gene: TRBV19
CDR3aa: CASSYTAGQDTQYF
CDR3nt: TGTGCCAGTAGTTACACAGCGGGTCAAGATACGCAGTATTTT

j_gene: TRBJ2-1
abundance: few
d_gene: TRBD2
v_gene: TRBV20-1
CDR3aa: CSAKPSGSWYEQFF
CDR3nt: TGCAGTGCGAAGCCTAGCGGGAGTTGGTATGAGCAGTTCTTC

j_gene: TRBJ2-3
abundance: .
d_gene: TRBD2
v_gene: TRBV7-2
CDR3aa: CASSLYLAGGPGDTQYF
CDR3nt: TGTGCCAGCAGCTTATACCTAGCGGGAGGGCCGGGAGATACGCAGTATTTT

j_gene: TRBJ2-3
abundance: .
d_gene: .
v_gene: TRBV12-3/TRBV12-4
CDR3aa: CASSSWRDSTDTQYF
CDR3nt: TGTGCCAGCAGTTCATGGCGGGATAGCACAGATACGCAGTATTTT

j_gene: TRBJ1-3
abundance: few
d_gene: .
v_gene: TRBV3-1
CDR3aa: CASSQMLGSGNTIYF
CDR3nt: TGTGCCAGCAGCCAGATGTTAGGCTCTGGAAACACCATATATTTT

j_gene: TRBJ1-1
abundance: few
d_gene: .
v_gene: TRBV5-5
CDR3aa: CASSLLHTEAFF
CDR3nt: TGTGCCAGCAGCTTATTGCACACTGAAGCTTTCTTT

j_gene: TRBJ2-3
abundance: .
d_gene: .
v_gene: TRBV4-2
CDR3aa: CASSQDISIPDTQYF
CDR3nt: TGTGCCAGCAGCCAAGATATTAGTATCCCAGATACGCAGTATTTT

j_gene: TRBJ2-2
abundance: .
d_gene: .
v_gene: TRBV20-1
CDR3aa: CSARPVGTGELFF
CDR3nt: TGCAGTGCTAGACCGGTGGGAACCGGGGAGCTGTTTTTT

j_gene: TRBJ1-2
abundance: .
d_gene: .
v_gene: TRBV6-5
CDR3aa: CASSPGESGYTF
CDR3nt: TGTGCCAGCAGTCCCGGGGAGAGTGGCTACACCTTC

j_gene: TRBJ1-3
abundance: few
d_gene: TRBD1
v_gene: TRBV4-2
CDR3aa: CASSLDRVRGNTIYF
CDR3nt: TGTGCCAGCAGCCTTGACAGGGTAAGAGGAAACACCATATATTTT

j_gene: TRBJ2-2
abundance: .
d_gene: .
v_gene: TRBV21-1
CDR3aa: CASRSRNTGELFF
CDR3nt: TGTGCCAGCAGGAGCAGAAACACCGGGGAGCTGTTTTTT

j_gene: TRBJ2-7
abundance: few
d_gene: TRBD2
v_gene: TRBV7-2
CDR3aa: CASSLGASGSRYEQYF
CDR3nt: TGTGCCAGCAGCTTAGGCGCTAGCGGGAGCAGATACGAGCAGTACTTC

j_gene: TRBJ1-3
abundance: few
d_gene: TRBD1
v_gene: TRBV7-9
CDR3aa: CASSYQTGTGNTIYF
CDR3nt: TGTGCCAGCAGCTACCAGACAGGGACTGGAAACACCATATATTTT

j_gene: TRBJ1-1
abundance: many
d_gene: .
v_gene: TRBV20-1
CDR3aa: CSAPLEGTEAFF
CDR3nt: TGCAGTGCCCCGTTGGAGGGCACTGAAGCTTTCTTT

j_gene: TRBJ1-4
abundance: few
d_gene: .
v_gene: TRBV28
CDR3aa: CASSAGGLGEKLFF
CDR3nt: TGTGCCAGCAGTGCGGGGGGACTTGGTGAAAAACTGTTTTTT

j_gene: TRBJ1-5
abundance: .
d_gene: .
v_gene: TRBV28
CDR3aa: CASSLLKYSNQPQHF
CDR3nt: TGTGCCAGCAGCTTACTGAAATATAGCAATCAGCCCCAGCATTTT

j_gene: TRBJ2-5
abundance: .
d_gene: TRBD2
v_gene: TRBV29-1
CDR3aa: CSVKREGAKTQYF
CDR3nt: TGCAGCGTTAAGCGGGAGGGCGCGAAGACCCAGTACTTC

j_gene: TRBJ2-4
abundance: few
d_gene: .
v_gene: TRBV20-1
CDR3aa: CSARVGAAFFTKNIQYF
CDR3nt: TGCAGTGCTAGAGTTGGGGCCGCCTTTTTCACCAAAAACATTCAGTACTTC

j_gene: TRBJ2-1
abundance: many
d_gene: .
v_gene: TRBV7-2
CDR3aa: CASSSIVGEQFF
CDR3nt: TGTGCCAGCAGCTCAATAGTAGGTGAGCAGTTCTTC

j_gene: TRBJ2-5
abundance: .
d_gene: .
v_gene: TRBV29-1
CDR3aa: CSVEMGARGETQYF
CDR3nt: TGCAGCGTTGAAATGGGGGCAAGGGGGGAGACCCAGTACTTC

j_gene: TRBJ1-1
abundance: .
d_gene: .
v_gene: TRBV27
CDR3aa: CASSFAGWTEAFF
CDR3nt: TGTGCCAGCAGTTTTGCAGGGTGGACTGAAGCTTTCTTT

j_gene: TRBJ2-7
abundance: .
d_gene: .
v_gene: TRBV20-1
CDR3aa: CSARDPRLFTSYEQYF
CDR3nt: TGCAGTGCTAGAGATCCCAGACTATTTACGTCGTACGAGCAGTACTTC

j_gene: TRBJ2-7
abundance: few
d_gene: .
v_gene: TRBV20-1
CDR3aa: CSARDSGGVQYF
CDR3nt: TGCAGTGCTAGAGATTCTGGCGGTGTGCAGTACTTC

j_gene: TRBJ2-2
abundance: few
d_gene: TRBD1
v_gene: TRBV29-1
CDR3aa: CSVSTGGVTGELFF
CDR3nt: TGCAGCGTTTCAACAGGGGGCGTCACCGGGGAGCTGTTTTTT

j_gene: TRBJ1-3
abundance: few
d_gene: .
v_gene: TRBV25-1
CDR3aa: CASSLASGNTIYF
CDR3nt: TGTGCCAGCAGTCTGGCCTCTGGAAACACCATATATTTT